These 9 T cell receptor beta chains were sequenced from one sample in a study of blood T cell repertoires in COVID-19. Sequenced by immunoSEQ multiplex PCR; TCRdb stores in-frame clones only, minus some. This sample has more than 60,000 clones, with more than 70% found just once. What was sequenced was peripheral blood. These receptors were taken from a man aged 60-69 years with acute or convalescent COVID-19.

The V gene is TRBV7-2, the J gene TRBJ2-3; unclear D gene. Germline V gene sequence: CDR1 SGHTA, CDR2 FQGNSA. V lost 5 bases and J 3 bases, leaving 6 bases between the germline ends. The CDR3 is made up of 12 amino acids. CDR3 nucleotides: TGTGCCAGCAGCCCCAATACAGATACGCAGTATTTT. Translating gives CASSPNTDTQYF.

This rearrangement joins TRBV7-9 to TRBJ1-4, with unresolved D. The germline gives CDR1 SEHNR, CDR2 FQNEAQ (reference sequence). This CDR3 spans 15 amino acids. Trimming shortened V by 5 bases and J by 2 bases, and 12 bases separated the two germline ends. The CDR3 DNA is TGTGCCAGCAGCAATGGCGGGAATACTAATGAAAAACTGTTTTTT. This gives the protein CASSNGGNTNEKLFF.

In this sample, this clone turned up once. The gene calls are TRBV19 and TRBJ2-3; tentative D call: TRBD1 (6 bases). CDR3 length equals 13 residues. Trimming removed 8 bases at V and 3 bases at J, with 12 bases between. Germline CDR1 reads LNHDA; CDR2 reads SQIVND (reference sequence). For the CDR3, the DNA is TGTGCCAGTCAGGGGATACGGACAGATACGCAGTATTTT. Translation: CASQGIRTDTQYF.

A remark on this clone: One junction end disagrees with the germline gene, perhaps due to a read error. The chain combines TRBV10-2 with TRBJ2-3; possibly TRBD2 for D (7 bases). From germline, CDR1 is WSHSY and CDR2 SAAADI. The CDR3 is made up of 13 amino acids. CDR3 sequence reads: CASNEGGVDTQYF. In DNA form, the CDR3 reads TGCGCCAGCAATGAGGGGGGGGTAGATACGCAGTATTTT.

V is TRBV7-2 and J is TRBJ2-3; the match to TRBD2 covers 10 bases. This CDR3 is built from 17 residues. CDR1 is SGHTA, CDR2 FQGNSA, per germline. Unmatched junction bases numbered 9, after V lost 1 base and J lost 5 bases. This chain's CDR3 is CASSLVRKRGGRDTQYF. CDR3 DNA: TGTGCCAGCAGCTTAGTGAGGAAGCGGGGGGGTCGAGATACGCAGTATTTT.

The chain is built from TRBV12-3 or TRBV12-4 and TRBJ1-2; D is uncertain. This CDR3 region has 12 residues. Trimming took 10 bases from V and 0 from J, leaving 9 bases between them. The CDR3 sequence is CATTAANYGYTF. CDR3 DNA: TGTGCCACCACAGCAGCTAACTATGGCTACACCTTC.

The chain couples TRBV30 to TRBJ1-4, with no clear D. Between the trimmed V and J ends, which lost 3 bases and 1 base, there was a span of 9 bases. Germline CDR1 GTSNPN, CDR2 SVGIG (reference sequence). The CDR3 length is 14 residues. In DNA form, the CDR3 reads TGTGCCTGGAGACTGACGGGAACTAATGAAAAACTGTTTTTT. This encodes CAWRLTGTNEKLFF.

The rearrangement links TRBV7-8 to TRBJ1-1; a weak D match, TRBD1 (5 bases). Looked up from germline, CDR1 is SGHVS and CDR2 is FQNEAQ. There are 14 residues in the CDR3. Trimming removed 5 bases at V and 6 bases at J, with 16 bases between. The CDR3 sequence: CASSPLSGSPEAFF. The CDR3 nucleotides read TGTGCCAGCAGCCCCCTATCAGGGTCCCCTGAAGCTTTCTTT.

The chain combines TRBV4-2 with TRBJ2-1, with D maybe TRBD2 (5 bases). The germline V gene encodes CDR1 LGHNA and CDR2 YNFKEQ. The CDR3 length is 15 residues. Trimming removed 0 bases at V and 8 bases at J, with 14 bases between. CDR3 sequence: CASSQDRGSPDEQFF. The CDR3 nucleotides read TGTGCCAGCAGCCAAGATCGAGGGTCCCCCGATGAGCAGTTCTTC.